The rows below give T cell receptor beta chains drawn from one sample of a study of T cells after posttransplantation cyclophosphamide. Some clones are missing from TCRdb's copy, which holds only in-frame ones; the method was immunoSEQ multiplex PCR. The sample presents about 6,400 clones, none singletons. The sequenced sample was PBMCs, obtained after an allogeneic stem cell transplant with post-transplant cyclophosphamide. These receptor sequences come from a male patient in his thirties who received an allogeneic stem cell transplant from an unrelated donor, was CMV-positive, and had acute and chronic GVHD. Some T cells may be the graft donor's. Both conserved end residues are part of each CDR3. The D gene is left open where the match is weak. Only some rows state a clone size, as once, few, many or a class for expanded clones.

.	14	TRBJ1-2	TRBV6-5	many	CASSDRGGLTGYTF	TGTGCCAGCAGTGACCGGGGGGGACTAACTGGCTACACCTTC
TRBD1	15	TRBJ1-2	TRBV19	many	CASRAYGQENYGYTF	TGTGCCAGTAGGGCCTACGGACAGGAGAACTATGGCTACACCTTC
.	12	TRBJ1-2	TRBV6-5	many	CASSDGLYGYTF	TGTGCCAGCAGTGACGGACTCTATGGCTACACCTTC
.	14	TRBJ1-2	TRBV5-4	many	CASSLAGRFYGYTF	TGTGCCAGCAGCTTGGCGGGGAGATTCTATGGCTACACCTTC
TRBD1	15	TRBJ1-1	TRBV4-2	many	CASSQTRGGFTEAFF	TGTGCCAGCAGCCAGACCCGAGGGGGCTTCACTGAAGCTTTCTTT
.	14	TRBJ2-3	TRBV10-1	many	CASGTGDGTDTQYF	TGCGCCAGCGGCACAGGCGATGGCACAGATACGCAGTATTTT
.	15	TRBJ2-7	TRBV5-5	medium-sized	CASSPTSGDPYEQYF	TGTGCCAGCAGCCCGACGTCCGGGGATCCCTACGAGCAGTACTTC
TRBD1	15	TRBJ1-2	TRBV5-1	many	CASSLGTGSFYGYTF	TGCGCCAGCAGCCTTGGGACAGGTTCCTTCTATGGCTACACCTTC
.	16	TRBJ2-7	TRBV5-1	many	CASSLAIPGRELEQYF	TGCGCCAGCAGCTTGGCAATCCCCGGGAGAGAACTGGAGCAGTACTTC
TRBD2	16	TRBJ2-6	TRBV9	.	CASSPRGRAGANVLTF	TGTGCCAGCAGCCCTCGGGGGAGGGCTGGGGCCAACGTCCTGACTTTC
.	11	TRBJ1-2	TRBV30	many	CAWSGGGSYTF	TGTGCCTGGAGCGGCGGGGGAAGCTACACCTTC
TRBD1	12	TRBJ2-5	TRBV30	.	CAWHRGSETQYF	TGTGCCTGGCACAGGGGGAGCGAGACCCAGTACTTC
TRBD1	17	TRBJ1-2	TRBV7-9	many	CASSPRQGAIIGYGYTF	TGTGCCAGCAGCCCACGGCAGGGGGCAATAATAGGCTATGGCTACACCTTC
TRBD1	14	TRBJ2-3	TRBV6-1	many	CASRSGQSTDTQYF	TGTGCCAGCAGGTCGGGACAGAGCACAGATACGCAGTATTTT
.	17	TRBJ2-1	TRBV9	few	CASSVSLSVSSYNEQFF	TGTGCCAGCAGCGTGTCCCTAAGCGTTAGCTCCTACAATGAGCAGTTCTTC
TRBD1	15	TRBJ2-3	TRBV6-5	many	CASSYEGQDTDTQYF	TGTGCCAGCAGTTACGAGGGACAGGACACAGATACGCAGTATTTT
.	14	TRBJ1-6	TRBV11-3	few	CASSLGSNNSPLHF	TGTGCCAGCAGCTTAGGCAGTAACAATTCACCCCTCCACTTT
.	14	TRBJ2-1	TRBV14	medium-sized	CASSHSGTSGEQFF	TGTGCCAGCAGCCACAGCGGGACATCGGGTGAGCAGTTCTTC
TRBD2	16	TRBJ2-3	TRBV7-2	many	CASSLVGGRGTDTQYF	TGTGCCAGCAGCTTAGTGGGCGGGAGGGGCACAGATACGCAGTATTTT
.	14	TRBJ1-1	TRBV6-1	many	CASTAITVNTEAFF	TGTGCCAGCACTGCAATTACAGTGAACACTGAAGCTTTCTTT
.	14	TRBJ1-2	TRBV7-2	many	CASSLKGGGAGYTF	TGTGCCAGCAGCTTAAAGGGAGGAGGGGCAGGCTACACCTTC
TRBD1	15	TRBJ1-2	TRBV6-5	many	CASSYSTGANYGYTF	TGCGCCAGCAGTTACTCGACAGGGGCTAACTATGGCTACACCTTC
TRBD1	15	TRBJ2-7	TRBV27	few	CASSLTGQGVYEQYF	TGTGCCAGCAGTTTAACGGGACAGGGGGTCTACGAGCAGTACTTC
TRBD1	15	TRBJ2-5	TRBV14	medium-sized	CASSRGGADKETQYF	TGTGCCAGCAGCCGAGGGGGCGCGGACAAGGAGACCCAGTACTTC
TRBD1	14	TRBJ1-2	TRBV5-3	many	CARSRGQGNYGYTF	TGTGCCAGAAGCAGGGGACAGGGGAACTATGGCTACACCTTC
.	13	TRBJ2-7	TRBV5-6	many	CASSLLPGYEQYF	TGTGCCAGCAGCTTGTTGCCAGGCTACGAGCAGTACTTC
.	13	TRBJ1-3	TRBV29-1	many	CSVVSPNGNTIYF	TGCAGCGTTGTCTCCCCTAATGGAAACACCATATATTTT
.	13	TRBJ2-5	TRBV7-2	many	CASSSRSQETQYF	TGTGCCAGCAGCTCGCGGAGTCAAGAGACCCAGTACTTC
TRBD2	17	TRBJ2-1	TRBV7-9	many	CASSLGGGGLAYNEQFF	TGTGCCAGCAGCTTAGGGGGAGGAGGACTAGCCTACAATGAGCAGTTCTTC
TRBD1	15	TRBJ2-7	TRBV10-2	many	CASSGSGTGSYEQYF	TGCGCCAGCAGCGGATCCGGGACAGGCAGTTACGAGCAGTACTTC
.	14	TRBJ2-7	TRBV5-4	few	CASSRGQSSYEQYF	TGTGCCAGCAGCCGCGGACAGAGCTCCTACGAGCAGTACTTC
TRBD2	14	TRBJ2-3	TRBV9	many	CASSVESGGDTQYF	TGTGCCAGCAGCGTAGAGAGCGGGGGAGATACGCAGTATTTT
.	14	TRBJ2-5	TRBV7-2	many	CASSFRGTSETQYF	TGTGCCAGCAGCTTTCGCGGTACCTCGGAGACCCAGTACTTC
TRBD1	12	TRBJ1-2	TRBV5-4	medium-sized	CASSWDRAIYTF	TGTGCCAGCAGCTGGGACAGGGCCATCTACACCTTC
.	13	TRBJ2-7	TRBV14	medium-sized	CASSQVGQGRQYF	TGTGCCAGCAGCCAAGTTGGCCAGGGAAGGCAGTACTTC
.	13	TRBJ2-7	TRBV5-6	many	CASSFSGSYEQYF	TGTGCCAGCAGCTTTTCGGGGTCGTACGAGCAGTACTTC
.	15	TRBJ1-4	TRBV6-1	medium-sized	CASSVMGQVNEKLFF	TGTGCCAGCAGTGTAATGGGACAAGTTAATGAAAAACTGTTTTTT
.	15	TRBJ1-2	TRBV19	medium-sized	CASSIDWPGVNGYTF	TGTGCCAGTAGTATAGATTGGCCAGGGGTAAATGGCTACACCTTC
TRBD1	15	TRBJ2-7	TRBV19	many	CASSASGQGGYEQYF	TGTGCCAGTAGTGCTTCGGGACAGGGTGGCTACGAGCAGTACTTC
TRBD2	15	TRBJ2-7	TRBV6-6	medium-sized	CASNPRGGLAGKEYF	TGTGCCAGCAACCCACGGGGAGGACTAGCGGGAAAGGAGTACTTC
.	12	TRBJ1-1	TRBV5-6	few	CASSFGNTEAFF	TGTGCCAGCAGCTTCGGGAACACTGAAGCTTTCTTT
TRBD2	17	TRBJ2-3	TRBV5-4	many	CASSWGTSGGSTDTQYF	TGTGCCAGCAGCTGGGGGACTAGCGGGGGAAGCACAGATACGCAGTATTTT
.	11	TRBJ2-1	TRBV10-3	many	CAISGQNEQFF	TGTGCCATCAGTGGGCAAAATGAGCAGTTCTTC
TRBD2	15	TRBJ2-3	TRBV7-2	many	CASSPGLAGGDTQYF	TGTGCCAGCAGCCCGGGACTAGCGGGGGGGGATACGCAGTATTTT
.	19	TRBJ2-2	TRBV23-1	medium-sized	CASSQPPYPGQNNTGELFF	TGCGCCAGCAGTCAACCGCCTTATCCGGGACAAAACAACACCGGGGAGCTGTTTTTT
TRBD2	17	TRBJ2-1	TRBV29-1	many	CSVPGTSGSSTYNEQFF	TGCAGCGTCCCCGGGACTAGCGGGAGTTCCACCTACAATGAGCAGTTCTTC
TRBD1	15	TRBJ2-7	TRBV10-3	many	CAISESPGQGGEQYF	TGTGCCATCAGTGAGTCACCGGGACAGGGTGGCGAGCAGTACTTC
TRBD2	17	TRBJ2-2	TRBV5-4	medium-sized	CASAPPPSGGNTGELFF	TGTGCCAGCGCCCCACCTCCCAGCGGGGGGAACACCGGGGAGCTGTTTTTT
TRBD2	18	TRBJ2-2	TRBV7-9	few	CASSLAWEGKIPAGELFF	TGTGCCAGCAGCTTAGCATGGGAGGGCAAGATCCCGGCCGGGGAGCTGTTTTTT
TRBD2	14	TRBJ2-7	TRBV11-3	.	CASSFRLAAHEQYF	TGTGCCAGCAGCTTTCGACTAGCGGCTCACGAGCAGTACTTC
TRBD1	15	TRBJ1-3	TRBV7-2	medium-sized	CASSSATGAGNTIYF	TGTGCCAGCAGCTCGGCGACAGGGGCCGGAAACACCATATATTTT
.	14	TRBJ2-7	TRBV7-8	many	CASSPRGGSYEQYF	TGTGCCAGCAGCCCCAGAGGTGGGAGTTACGAGCAGTACTTC
.	12	TRBJ1-2	TRBV6-5	many	CASRPRTGGYTF	TGTGCCAGCAGGCCCCGTACAGGGGGCTACACCTTC
TRBD1	15	TRBJ1-2	TRBV10-3	many	CATTPGTGGYDGYTF	TGTGCCACAACGCCCGGGACAGGGGGATACGATGGCTACACCTTC
.	11	TRBJ2-7	TRBV2	many	CASSYPGQSGF	TGTGCCAGCAGTTACCCCGGACAGTCGGGGTTC
.	17	TRBJ2-7	TRBV9	few	CASSERDRSNGYYEQYF	TGTGCCAGCAGCGAGCGGGACAGGTCGAATGGGTACTACGAGCAGTACTTC